This TCR beta chain was sequenced for a study of T cells in narcolepsy. About the research overall: Patients with NT1 or NT2 and healthy control donors were enrolled.

TCRdb's copy holds only in-frame clones and misses some; the assay was immunoSEQ multiplex PCR. The data show about 30,000 clones, roughly four fifths seen once. This clone was seen just once. Its antigen is not identified. Germline V gene lookup returns CDR1 MGHDK and CDR2 SYGVNS. There are 14 residues in the CDR3. V was shortened by 5 bases and J by 5 bases, with 12 bases between the two germline ends. General observations from the study: Autoreactive HCRT-specific and TRIB2-specific clonotypes were marked in same-patient CSF-versus-blood CD4+ comparisons. No autoreactive T cell clone sequences appeared in some memory CD4+ repertoires.

The rearrangement links TRBV25-1 to TRBJ1-4, with no clear D. The sequencing input was CD45RA- memory CD4+ T cells from PBMCs. The clonotype comes from a human donor with narcolepsy. CDR3 sequence reads: CASSRRSSNEKLFF. The CDR3 region has the DNA TGTGCCAGCAGTAGGAGATCTTCCAATGAAAAACTGTTTTTT. Supplemented by reference TRBV25-1 and TRBJ1-4, the full variable domain reads EADIYQTPRYLVIGTGKKITLECSQTMGHDKMYWYQQDPGMELHLIHYSYGVNSTEKGDLSSESTVSRIRTEHFPLTLESARPSHTSQYLCASSRRSSNEKLFFGSGTQLSVL.